A selection of T cell receptor beta chains follows, all from one sample in a study of molecular identifiers for immune sequencing clone quantification. MiXCR was run by TCRdb on the PCR reads, yielding one entry per CDR3 protein. Counted here are about 63,000 distinct CDR3 sequences, over 15% occurring once; the ten biggest clones make up more than 1.3%. Sequencing used naive CD8+ T cells from blood, with Jurkat cell RNA spiked in. These receptors were taken from a human donor in good health. Some libraries in this study had Jurkat cell RNA spiked in. Both conserved end residues are part of each CDR3. Each record gives: J gene, V gene, D gene, clone size, CDR3 protein, CDR3 DNA. D genes are given only for firm matches. Rows give clone size only sometimes, using once, few, many, or a class for an expanded clone.

>TRBJ2-5|TRBV15|NA|many
CATSSLRTQETQYF
TGTGCCACCAGCAGCCTTAGGACCCAAGAGACCCAGTACTTC
>TRBJ2-2|TRBV7-9|TRBD2|NA
CASSTLSSGNTGELFF
TGTGCCAGCAGCACGTTGTCTAGCGGGAACACCGGGGAGCTGTTTTTT
>TRBJ2-3|TRBV27|NA|many
CASSPSWETDTQYF
TGTGCCAGCAGTCCGAGTTGGGAAACAGATACGCAGTATTTT
>TRBJ1-2|TRBV10-3|NA|few
CAISDPPGQGLNYGYTF
TGTGCCATCAGTGACCCCCCGGGACAAGGGTTAAACTATGGCTACACCTTC
>TRBJ2-7|TRBV12-3/TRBV12-4|NA|NA
CASSNSQLGEQYF
TGTGCCAGCAGTAACTCACAATTAGGGGAGCAGTACTTC
>TRBJ2-7|TRBV7-9|TRBD1|few
CASSLSLDRAEQYF
TGTGCCAGCAGCCTCAGCCTAGACAGGGCCGAGCAGTACTTC
>TRBJ2-7|TRBV6-6|NA|many
CASSYSDPQGIYEQYF
TGTGCCAGCAGTTACTCTGACCCTCAGGGGATTTACGAGCAGTACTTC
>TRBJ2-6|TRBV5-1|NA|NA
CASSLSGAYAGANVLTF
TGCGCCAGCAGCTTGTCAGGGGCTTATGCTGGGGCCAACGTCCTGACTTTC
>TRBJ2-3|TRBV30|TRBD2|many
CAWSVLAGVPPDTQYF
TGTGCCTGGAGTGTACTAGCGGGAGTACCCCCAGATACGCAGTATTTT
>TRBJ2-1|TRBV28|NA|NA
CASSPIQGYERFF
TGTGCCAGCAGTCCAATACAGGGTTATGAGCGGTTCTTC
>TRBJ2-5|TRBV6-5|TRBD2|few
CASSLDRGLAGETQYF
TGTGCCAGCAGTCTGGACCGAGGACTAGCGGGAGAGACCCAGTACTTC
>TRBJ2-7|TRBV5-1|TRBD2|many
CASSKGTSGNYEQYF
TGCGCCAGCAGCAAAGGGACTAGCGGGAACTACGAGCAGTACTTC
>TRBJ2-1|TRBV24-1|TRBD2|few
CATSPTSDEQFF
TGTGCCACCAGTCCGACTAGCGATGAGCAGTTCTTC
>TRBJ2-7|TRBV7-9|TRBD2|many
CASSTREGLVEQYF
TGTGCCAGCAGCACAAGGGAGGGCCTGGTCGAGCAGTACTTC
>TRBJ2-7|TRBV9|TRBD1|many
CASSISGTGDYEQYF
TGTGCCAGCAGCATATCCGGGACAGGAGACTACGAGCAGTACTTC
>TRBJ2-3|TRBV5-4|NA|many
CASSGGLAVSTDTQYF
TGTGCCAGCAGCGGGGGTCTGGCAGTTAGCACAGATACGCAGTATTTT
>TRBJ2-2|TRBV30|NA|few
CAWSDSTGELFF
TGTGCCTGGAGTGATAGCACCGGGGAGCTGTTTTTT
>TRBJ1-1|TRBV19|NA|many
CASGYRNTEAFF
TGTGCCAGTGGTTACAGGAACACTGAAGCTTTCTTT
>TRBJ2-5|TRBV4-1|NA|many
CASSQESVADQETQYF
TGCGCCAGCAGCCAAGAGTCGGTAGCGGATCAAGAGACCCAGTACTTC
>TRBJ2-3|TRBV19|NA|NA
CASTSTDTQYF
TGTGCCAGTACCTCCACAGATACGCAGTATTTT
>TRBJ2-3|TRBV4-1|TRBD2|medium-sized
CASSLRLAPADTQYF
TGCGCCAGCAGCCTGAGACTAGCCCCAGCAGATACGCAGTATTTT
>TRBJ1-4|TRBV19|NA|NA
CASSILDTLATNEKLFF
TGTGCCAGTAGTATATTGGACACTTTGGCAACTAATGAAAAACTGTTTTTT
>TRBJ2-7|TRBV4-1|NA|many
CASSLLLGTYEQYF
TGCGCCAGCAGCCTACTATTGGGAACCTACGAGCAGTACTTC
>TRBJ2-1|TRBV2|TRBD2|NA
CASRGVAGENNEQFF
TGTGCCAGCAGAGGAGTAGCGGGAGAGAACAATGAGCAGTTCTTC
>TRBJ1-2|TRBV20-1|TRBD1|many
CSARDRDDYGYTF
TGCAGTGCAAGGGACAGGGATGACTATGGCTACACCTTC
>TRBJ2-7|TRBV19|NA|few
CASSVYLSYEQYF
TGTGCCAGTTCGGTCTACCTCTCCTACGAGCAGTACTTC
>TRBJ2-3|TRBV5-6|TRBD2|many
CASSPGMGLGAADTQYF
TGTGCCAGCAGCCCTGGAATGGGACTAGGAGCGGCAGATACGCAGTATTTT
>TRBJ2-2|TRBV19|NA|NA
CASSVVGTGELFF
TGTGCCAGTAGTGTAGTCGGCACCGGGGAGCTGTTTTTT
>TRBJ2-6|TRBV7-9|TRBD1|many
CASSSQGTGVSGANVLTF
TGTGCCAGCAGCTCGCAGGGGACAGGGGTGTCTGGGGCCAACGTCCTGACTTTC